These 9 T cell receptor beta chains originate from one sample sequenced in a study of OX40 agonist ivuxolimab in advanced cancers. Receptors were amplified or captured by the immunoSEQ multiplex PCR assay. This immuneACCESS table, as held by TCRdb, lists in-frame sequences with V and J called but not all clones. Of the missing ones, under half trace to an unresolved V gene in checked studies; the others have no known cause. The sample table contains around 8,000 clones; only one count was recorded for roughly 76% of them. Jointly, the top ten make up over 70% of the sample. Sequenced material: CD4+ or CD8+ T cells sorted from blood, taken in a trial of the OX40 agonist ivuxolimab. The receptors here all came from an adult with an advanced solid tumor such as melanoma, head and neck, liver or kidney cancer.

In its sample, this clone was seen once. The chain couples TRBV5-1 to TRBJ2-5; unclear D gene. The CDR3 consists of 13 residues. Trimming left V 6 bases short and J 1 base short, with 10 bases between. CDR1 SGHRS and CDR2 YFSETQ come from the germline V gene. The CDR3: CASTRRPQETQYF. In DNA, the CDR3 is TGCGCCAGCACCAGAAGGCCCCAAGAGACCCAGTACTTC. The full variable domain, rest sourced from reference TRBV5-1 and TRBJ2-5, is KAGVTQTPRYLIKTRGQQVTLSCSPISGHRSVSWYQQTPGQGLQFLFEYFSETQRNKGNFPGRFSGRQFSNSRSEMNVSTLELGDSALYLCASTRRPQETQYFGPGTRLLVL.

This chain connects TRBV10-3 to TRBJ2-2, with D perhaps TRBD2 (6 bases). V gave up 6 bases and J gave up 2 bases, with 13 bases separating them. The germline V gene has CDR1 ENHRY and CDR2 SYGVKD. The CDR3 loop spans 15 amino acids. The CDR3 protein is CAISDEAGNTGELFF. The CDR3 nucleotides read TGTGCCATCAGCGACGAGGCGGGAAACACCGGGGAGCTGTTTTTT.

V and J are TRBV7-6 and TRBJ2-5; 13 bases match TRBD2. The CDR3 consists of 15 residues. V was clipped by 5 bases and J by 6 bases; unmatched bases: 6. Germline V CDR1 and CDR2: SGHVS, FNYEAQ. CDR3 in DNA: TGTGCCAGCAGCCCGAGGACTAGCGGGGGAAAGACCCAGTACTTC. Protein: CASSPRTSGGKTQYF. The whole variable domain, filled in from reference TRBV7-6 and TRBJ2-5, reads GAGVSQSPRYKVTKRGQDVALRCDPISGHVSLYWYRQALGQGPEFLTYFNYEAQQDKSGLPNDRFSAERPEGSISTLTIQRTEQRDSAMYRCASSPRTSGGKTQYFGPGTRLLVL.

The chain uses TRBV19 and TRBJ2-3; D gene uncertain. The V gene's germline CDR1 is LNHDA and CDR2 SQIVND (reference sequence). CDR3 length: 14 residues. Trimming cost V 3 bases and J 4 bases, with 11 bases left between them. As DNA, the CDR3 is TGTGCCAGTAGTATTTTGGCAGGCTCAGATACGCAGTATTTT. Translating it yields CASSILAGSDTQYF.

Regarding this clone: This likely reflects a read error, since a far larger clone is one base away. This chain links TRBV7-2 with TRBJ2-1; 10 nucleotides agree with TRBD2. The germline CDR1 and CDR2 sequences are SGHTA and FQGNSA. The ends lost 3 bases at V and 2 bases at J; junction bases unmatched: 1. The CDR3 contains 15 residues. CDR3 coding DNA: TGTGCCAGCAGCTTTCTAGCGGGGGCCTACAATGAGCAGTTCTTC. This sequence encodes CASSFLAGAYNEQFF.

This chain connects TRBV6-1 to TRBJ1-2; a possible D gene is TRBD1 (5 bases). With 4 bases removed from V and 4 bases from J, the gap between germline ends came to 19 bases. Germline lookup yields CDR1 MNHNS and CDR2 SASEGT. There are 16 residues in the CDR3. CDR3 protein: CASSVPAGPPGYGYTF. As DNA, the CDR3 is TGTGCCAGCAGTGTGCCTGCGGGGCCACCTGGCTATGGCTACACCTTC.

The J gene is TRBJ1-2, the V gene TRBV30, with D unresolved. This CDR3 region has 13 residues. V lost 0 bases and J 5 bases, leaving 10 bases between the germline ends. Germline assignment: CDR1 GTSNPN and CDR2 SVGIG (reference sequence). CDR3 sequence: CAWSVGGGYGYTF. The CDR3 DNA is TGTGCCTGGAGTGTCGGAGGAGGGTATGGCTACACCTTC.

The CDR3 DNA follows: TGTGCCAGCAGTTACTCGACTAGCGGGGGGGCAGATACGCAGTATTTT. This encodes CASSYSTSGGADTQYF. The chain employs TRBV6-5 and TRBJ2-3; 14 bases match TRBD2. The CDR3 runs 16 residues. Per germline, CDR1 MNHEY and CDR2 SVGAGI. V lost 0 bases to trimming and J lost 4 bases; unmatched junction nucleotides: 0.

V and J are TRBV30 and TRBJ1-1, with TRBD1 identical over 7 bases. The CDR3 totals 13 residues. Per germline, CDR1 GTSNPN and CDR2 SVGIG (reference sequence). V was pared by 3 bases and J by 1 base, with 2 bases of the junction left unmatched. The CDR3 nucleotides read TGTGCCTGGAGGCGGACAGGGAACACTGAAGCTTTCTTT. This translates into CAWRRTGNTEAFF.